This TCR beta chain was found in a study of technical replicates of blood from four donors. Clones were read by immunoSEQ multiplex PCR, and TCRdb kept only the in-frame ones, dropping some. The sample shows tens of thousands of clones, over 75% of them seen only once. Germline assignment: CDR1 SNHLY and CDR2 FYNNEI. The CDR3 sequence is 12 residues long. Of note for this clone: The junction and the germline gene differ at one end; a read error may be behind it.

This chain connects TRBV2 to TRBJ1-2; TRBD1 matches 7 bases. This TCR was sampled from a human donor in good health. Some clones in this sample may be carry-over from other donors' samples. Sequencing used PBMCs. DNA for the CDR3: TGTGCCAGCAGGGAAGACAGGGTTGGCTACACCTTC. Translated, it gives CASREDRVGYTF.